This passage covers 15 T cell receptor beta chains from one sample sequenced in a study of T-cell reconstitution after alpha-beta-depleted transplantation in children. Preparing the TCRbeta library involved the use of unique molecular identifiers. A single record per CDR3 protein comes from TCRdb applying MiXCR to the PCR reads. In the table there are 700,000 or so distinct CDR3 sequences, about 12% of which are singletons. The source material was PBMCs, sampled before TCRalphabeta/CD19-depleted stem cell transplant. These receptors originate from a girl aged 2-10 years with congenital amegakaryocytic thrombocytopenia, due to receive a stem cell transplant.

This clonotype was counted ten times or more. V is TRBV12-3 or TRBV12-4 and J is TRBJ2-7; perhaps TRBD1 as D (5 bases). Trimming pared 6 bases from V and 4 bases from J, leaving 19 bases between. This CDR3 contains 15 residues. The DNA for the CDR3 is TGTGCCAGCAGACCAGGGTTCGACGCAATGTACGAGCAGTACTTC. Translation: CASRPGFDAMYEQYF.

This chain links TRBV29-1 with TRBJ1-2, with a weak D call TRBD1 (5 bases). This CDR3 is 13 amino acids long. Germline CDR1 SQVTM, CDR2 ANQGSEA. The V end lost 1 base, the J end lost 7 bases, and 13 bases lay between the germline ends. The CDR3 coding sequence is TGCAGCGTTGAAGGCCTAAGGGGAAGTGGCTACACCTTC. Translation gives CSVEGLRGSGYTF.

Note on this clonotype: One base away lies a much larger clone, so this may be a sequencing read error. V gene TRBV15 combines with J gene TRBJ1-5; D is unclear. Germline V gene data show CDR1 as LNHNV and CDR2 as YYDKDF (reference sequence). This CDR3 region has 18 residues. V lost 4 bases to trimming and J lost 0 bases, with 19 bases between them. The CDR3 spells CATSTETEVLYSNQPQHF. The CDR3, as DNA: TGTGCCACCAGCACAGAAACTGAGGTTCTCTATAGCAATCAGCCCCAGCATTTT.

The J gene is TRBJ2-5, the V gene TRBV7-3; 7 bases are a match to TRBD1. V gave up 2 bases and J gave up 1 base; unmatched junction bases: 4. Germline CDR1 is SGHTA and CDR2 is FQGTGA. The CDR3 totals 15 residues. Here the CDR3 DNA reads TGTGCCAGCAGCTTAGGGGGACAGCTCCAAGAGACCCAGTACTTC. Translated: CASSLGGQLQETQYF. Based on the CDR3 plus reference TRBV7-3 and TRBJ2-5, the full variable domain is GAGVSQTPSNKVTEKGKYVELRCDPISGHTALYWYRQSLGQGPEFLIYFQGTGAADDSGLPNDRFFAVRPEGSVSTLKIQRTERGDSAVYLCASSLGGQLQETQYFGPGTRLLVL.

This clonotype turned up a few times. The chain recombines TRBV7-3 with TRBJ2-1, with TRBD2 identical over 13 bases. Trimming took 5 bases from V and 10 from J; bases not matched to a gene: 17. The CDR3 extends over 18 amino acids. Germline CDR1 reads SGHTA; CDR2 reads FQGTGA. In nucleotides, the CDR3 is TGTGCCAGCAGCAGGAAACCGGGACTAGCGGGATGGGGAATAGAGCAGTTCTTC. Translating gives CASSRKPGLAGWGIEQFF.

The J gene is TRBJ2-7, the V gene TRBV9; TRBD1 matches 9 bases. The germline V gene has CDR1 SGDLS and CDR2 YYNGEE. The V and J ends lost 3 bases and 5 bases, in that order; junction bases with no gene match: 9. The CDR3 totals 15 residues. The CDR3 is CASSDSGTGSHEQYF. The DNA for the CDR3 is TGTGCCAGCAGCGACTCCGGGACAGGGAGTCACGAGCAGTACTTC. The full variable domain, its missing parts supplied by reference TRBV9 and TRBJ2-7, is DSGVTQTPKHLITATGQRVTLRCSPRSGDLSVYWYQQSLDQGLQFLIQYYNGEERAKGNILERFSAQQFPDLHSELNLSSLELGDSALYFCASSDSGTGSHEQYFGPGTRLTVT.

The chain combines TRBV29-1 with TRBJ2-3; a possible D gene is TRBD2 (5 bases). The CDR3 has 12 residues. Trimming removed 7 bases from V and 1 base from J, with 9 bases in between. From germline, CDR1 is SQVTM and CDR2 ANQGSEA. The CDR3 nucleotides are TGCAGCGCCCAGAGGGGCACAGATACGCAGTATTTT. It is translated as CSAQRGTDTQYF.

This clonotype was seen at least ten times. The CDR3 DNA reads as TGCGCCAGCAGCTCGACTAGCGGGACGAGCACAGATACGCAGTATTTT. Translating gives CASSSTSGTSTDTQYF. V usage is TRBV5-1 and J usage is TRBJ2-3; 11 bases agree with TRBD2. This CDR3 has 16 amino acids. Germline trimming cut 3 bases from V and 0 bases from J; bases unmatched to any gene: 3. Germline CDR1 reads SGHRS; CDR2 reads YFSETQ.

Many counts were recorded for this clonotype. The V gene is TRBV5-1, the J gene TRBJ1-5, with a possible D match to TRBD1 (5 bases). Germline assignment: CDR1 SGHRS and CDR2 YFSETQ. V was shortened by 0 bases and J by 1 base, with 20 bases between the two germline ends. CDR3 length: 19 residues. The CDR3 protein is CASSLANADRAGSNQPQHF. The CDR3, as DNA: TGCGCCAGCAGCTTGGCTAATGCCGATCGGGCAGGGAGCAATCAGCCCCAGCATTTT.

J is TRBJ1-4 and V is TRBV2, with 7 bases identical to TRBD1. In germline, CDR1 is SNHLY, CDR2 FYNNEI. J was trimmed by 5 bases and V by 8 bases; bases with no gene match: 11. CDR3 length equals 15 residues. The CDR3 spells CASYPQQGSNEKLFF. The CDR3 region has the DNA TGTGCCAGCTACCCCCAACAGGGGAGCAATGAAAAACTGTTTTTT.

This clonotype has a count of ten or more. The CDR3 loop reads CASSLAGGLTEQFF. For the CDR3, the DNA is TGTGCCAGCAGCTTGGCCGGCGGCCTCACGGAGCAGTTCTTC. The V gene is TRBV5-5, the J gene TRBJ2-1; D is unresolved. V was clipped by 0 bases and J by 10 bases, with 14 bases between them. The CDR3 runs 14 residues. Germline loops: CDR1 SGHKS, CDR2 YYEKEE (reference sequence).

This clonotype has more than one count but fewer than ten. This chain connects TRBV3-1 to TRBJ2-3; D might be TRBD1 or TRBD2, each matching 5 bases. Looked up from germline, CDR1 is LGHDT and CDR2 is YNNKEL (reference sequence). V shed 4 bases and J shed 8 bases, with 22 bases lying between them. The CDR3 has 16 amino acids. The CDR3 sequence: CASSRVRGHKMGTQYF. The CDR3 DNA follows: TGTGCCAGCAGCCGAGTTCGGGGCCACAAGATGGGTACGCAGTATTTT.

This clonotype came up many times. This rearrangement joins TRBV20-1 to TRBJ2-7; 7 positions match TRBD1. In germline, CDR1 is DFQATT, CDR2 SNEGSKA (reference sequence). V was clipped by 6 bases and J by 4 bases; unmatched bases: 24. This CDR3 has 18 amino acids. The CDR3 bases are TGCAGTGCACGCGACAGGGTAGTTTCTGGATATCCGATATACGAGCAGTACTTC. Protein: CSARDRVVSGYPIYEQYF.

The sample holds many counts of this clonotype. The chain links TRBV20-1 to TRBJ2-5, with 10 bases lining up with TRBD2. V lost 3 bases and J lost 5; bases outside the gene matches: 9. The CDR3 totals 15 residues. Per germline, CDR1 DFQATT and CDR2 SNEGSKA (reference sequence). The chain's CDR3 is CSARIPAGGPETQYF. The CDR3 nucleotides read TGCAGTGCTAGGATACCAGCGGGAGGGCCTGAGACCCAGTACTTC.

In this sample, this clonotype turned up a few times. The chain carries TRBV20-1 and TRBJ2-1; 12 nucleotides align to TRBD2. The CDR3 has 14 amino acids. V shed 6 bases and J 5 bases; nucleotides not matched to a gene: 5. CDR1 is DFQATT, CDR2 SNEGSKA, per germline (reference sequence). CDR3 in DNA: TGCAGTGCGCCCGGACTAGCGGGACACAATGAGCAGTTCTTC. This codes for CSAPGLAGHNEQFF.